Listed here are 17 T cell receptor beta chains from one sample, sequenced in a study of blood T cell repertoires in COVID-19. Assay: immunoSEQ multiplex PCR; the TCRdb copy retains only in-frame clones and omits some. The sample has 190,000 or so clones; around four fifths are singletons. The sample consisted of peripheral blood. These receptors were collected from a woman older than 75 with active or convalescent COVID-19.

The chain employs TRBV6-2 or TRBV6-3 and TRBJ2-2, with 8 bases lining up with TRBD1. This CDR3 comprises 15 residues. CDR1 is MNHEY and CDR2 is SVGEGT in the germline V gene. V dropped 4 bases and J dropped 7; count of bases not matched to a gene: 8. This CDR3 is CASSWETGAIGELFF. CDR3 in DNA: TGTGCCAGCAGTTGGGAGACAGGGGCTATCGGGGAGCTGTTTTTT.

The CDR3: CASSNPSDWATEAFF. The CDR3 DNA reads as TGTGCCAGCAGCAATCCCTCGGATTGGGCCACTGAAGCTTTCTTT. The chain employs TRBV7-8 and TRBJ1-1; no clear D gene. This CDR3 has 15 residues. CDR1 SGHVS and CDR2 FQNEAQ come from the germline V gene. The ends were cut back, 5 bases at V and 4 bases at J, with 17 bases in the middle.

The rearrangement uses TRBV29-1 and TRBJ1-4; 12 bases are shared with TRBD1. Looked up from germline, CDR1 is SQVTM and CDR2 is ANQGSEA. CDR3 length: 13 residues. V lost 6 bases to trimming and J lost 8 bases; unmatched junction nucleotides: 4. CDR3 sequence (DNA): TGCAGCGTCGCCGGGACAGGGGGCGAAAAACTGTTTTTT. It encodes CSVAGTGGEKLFF.

This clone has just a few counts. The V and J genes are TRBV3-1 (or the pseudogene TRBV3-2) and TRBJ2-5, with 10 bases identical to TRBD2. Germline V lookup: CDR1 LGHDT, CDR2 YNNKEL (reference sequence). The CDR3 totals 14 residues. Trimming cost V 5 bases and J 4 bases; bases outside gene matches: 4. This CDR3 is CASSGLAGAETQYF. DNA for the CDR3: TGTGCCAGCAGCGGGCTAGCGGGGGCAGAGACCCAGTACTTC.

The CDR3 spells CASSERQGGEKLFF. The CDR3, as DNA: TGTGCCAGCAGCGAAAGACAGGGGGGTGAAAAACTGTTTTTT. The chain uses TRBV9 and TRBJ1-4; 9 bases fit TRBD1. V gave up 3 bases and J gave up 7 bases; unmatched junction bases: 4. CDR3 length: 14 amino acids. Germline CDR1 is SGDLS and CDR2 is YYNGEE. Supplemented by reference TRBV9 and TRBJ1-4, the full variable domain reads DSGVTQTPKHLITATGQRVTLRCSPRSGDLSVYWYQQSLDQGLQFLIQYYNGEERAKGNILERFSAQQFPDLHSELNLSSLELGDSALYFCASSERQGGEKLFFGSGTQLSVL.

The chain carries TRBV19 and TRBJ2-1, with 13 bases that match TRBD2. V was pared by 8 bases and J by 15 bases, with 10 bases of the junction left unmatched. This CDR3 is 13 amino acids long. The germline V gene encodes CDR1 LNHDA and CDR2 SQIVND (reference sequence). DNA for the CDR3: TGTGCCAGTTTAGGACTAGCGGGGGAAAGGTGGTTCTTC. Translated: CASLGLAGERWFF.

The V gene is TRBV5-1, the J gene TRBJ1-2; D perhaps matches TRBD1 (6 bases). This CDR3 has 15 residues. V was trimmed by 4 bases and J by 6 bases, leaving 19 bases between them. Germline-derived CDR1 and CDR2 are SGHRS and YFSETQ. CDR3 protein: CASSDTAGAGNGYTF. The CDR3 DNA reads as TGCGCCAGCAGCGACACAGCGGGGGCCGGCAATGGCTACACCTTC.

Here the CDR3 reads CASRLQGTNYGYTF. DNA of the CDR3: TGTGCCAGCAGGCTACAGGGGACGAACTATGGCTACACCTTC. V is TRBV28 and J is TRBJ1-2; 7 nucleotides align to TRBD1. Losses at the gene ends were 6 bases for V and 2 bases for J; bases not matched to a gene: 6. Per germline, CDR1 MDHEN and CDR2 SYDVKM. The CDR3 has 14 residues.

The CDR3 sequence: CASSQVKTSGGDQETQYF. The CDR3 bases are TGTGCCAGCAGCCAAGTGAAGACTAGCGGGGGGGACCAAGAGACCCAGTACTTC. This rearrangement joins TRBV4-2 to TRBJ2-5; 14 nucleotides match TRBD2. J lost 0 bases, V lost 1 base, and 4 bases had no gene match. The germline V gene has CDR1 LGHNA and CDR2 YNFKEQ. There are 18 residues in the CDR3.

The chain joins TRBV18 to TRBJ2-7; tentatively, D is TRBD2 (5 bases). The CDR3 runs 13 residues. The V gene's germline CDR1 is KGHSH and CDR2 LQKENI. Trimming cost V 4 bases and J 1 base, with 8 bases left between them. CDR3 sequence (DNA): TGTGCCAGCTCACAGACGGGATCCTACGAGCAGTACTTC. It encodes CASSQTGSYEQYF.

This sequence joins TRBV4-3 and TRBJ2-3; TRBD2 matches at 11 bases. The trim removed 0 bases at V and 8 bases at J, leaving 7 bases unmatched. Germline V gene lookup returns CDR1 LGHNA and CDR2 YSLEER. There are 16 residues in the CDR3. The CDR3 DNA reads as TGCGCCAGCAGCCAAGAGCTAGCGGGGGGCCAGGGTACGCAGTATTTT. Translation: CASSQELAGGQGTQYF.

The chain joins TRBV5-1 to TRBJ1-1, with 11 bases that match TRBD1. This CDR3 comprises 15 residues. Germline values: CDR1 SGHRS, CDR2 YFSETQ. V was clipped by 4 bases and J by 5 bases; unmatched bases: 7. The CDR3 spells CASSLGTGGVTEAFF. The CDR3 region has the DNA TGCGCCAGCAGCCTAGGGACAGGGGGTGTGACTGAAGCTTTCTTT.

This clone was seen more than once but under ten times. The J gene is TRBJ1-5, the V gene TRBV27; no clear D. The germline V gene has CDR1 MNHEY and CDR2 SMNVEV (reference sequence). V lost 6 bases to trimming and J lost 12 bases, with 24 bases between them. The CDR3 has 15 residues. This CDR3 reads CASSPPGVGLMGQHF. CDR3 bases: TGTGCCAGCAGCCCCCCCGGGGTGGGCCTCATGGGCCAGCATTTT.

V is TRBV18 and J is TRBJ1-3; 8 bases map to TRBD1. Looked up from germline, CDR1 is KGHSH and CDR2 is LQKENI. The CDR3 is made up of 16 amino acids. V lost 3 bases and J lost 0; bases outside the gene matches: 4. CDR3 nucleotide sequence: TGTGCCAGCTCACCCGTCAGGGGGCACTCTGGAAACACCATATATTTT. This translates into CASSPVRGHSGNTIYF.

The chain uses TRBV2 and TRBJ2-6; D not certain. The CDR3 covers 15 residues. Germline lookup yields CDR1 SNHLY and CDR2 FYNNEI. The V and J ends lost 7 bases and 0 bases respectively, with 10 bases between them. CDR3: CASKELYSGANVLTF. CDR3 DNA: TGTGCCAGCAAAGAACTTTACTCTGGGGCCAACGTCCTGACTTTC.

V is TRBV19 and J is TRBJ1-4; 10 nucleotides match TRBD1. Germline V gene data show CDR1 as LNHDA and CDR2 as SQIVND (reference sequence). The CDR3 has 16 residues. V lost 5 bases to trimming and J lost 1 base; unmatched junction nucleotides: 4. CDR3 sequence: CASSQGDRGTNEKLFF. The CDR3 bases are TGTGCCAGTAGTCAAGGGGACAGGGGAACTAATGAAAAACTGTTTTTT.

This sequence joins TRBV6-5 and TRBJ1-2; 7 bases align to TRBD1. Germline CDR1 reads MNHEY; CDR2 reads SVGAGI. The CDR3 extends over 14 amino acids. V shed 5 bases and J 4 bases; nucleotides not matched to a gene: 7. CDR3 nucleotides: TGTGCCAGCAGTCCCGGGACAGCCTCCTATGGCTACACCTTC. It translates to CASSPGTASYGYTF.